The present entry profiles one T cell receptor (beta chain) with its context. Looked up from germline, CDR1 is SGHDT and CDR2 is YYEEEE. CDR3 length: 17 amino acids. V trimming: 1 base; J trimming: 1 base; junction bases outside the gene matches: 9. These data are taken from a study of OX40 agonist ivuxolimab in advanced cancers. The protocol was immunoSEQ multiplex PCR, while the TCRdb copy is restricted to in-frame clones and leaves out a portion. The sample yields some 28,000 clones, around 85% seen once. This clonotype originated in an adult with an advanced solid tumor such as melanoma, head and neck, liver or kidney cancer. This rearrangement joins TRBV5-6 to TRBJ2-7, with 9 bases identical to TRBD2. The sequenced sample was CD4+ or CD8+ T cells sorted from blood, obtained in a trial of the OX40 agonist ivuxolimab. The CDR3 here is CASSLSLAGIRSYEQYF. The DNA for the CDR3 is TGTGCCAGCAGCTTGTCTCTAGCGGGGATCAGGTCCTACGAGCAGTACTTC.